The 17 T cell receptor beta chains reported below all come from one sample, sequenced in a study of cytomegalovirus exposure and HLA in healthy donors. The primer mix had 60 Vbeta and 13 Jbeta primers. Generated by immunoSEQ multiplex PCR, the TCRdb table keeps only in-frame clones and is missing some. The table lists roughly 89,000 clones, roughly 76% of them singletons. The material sequenced was PBMCs. These receptors originate from a woman between 25 and 40 years old in good health and CMV-seronegative.

The gene calls are TRBV19 and TRBJ2-3; the D gene is possibly TRBD1 (5 bases). Trimming stripped 1 base from V and 6 bases from J, with 11 bases between. This CDR3 spans 14 amino acids. The germline V gene encodes CDR1 LNHDA and CDR2 SQIVND (reference sequence). The CDR3 nucleotides are TGTGCCAGTAGTATAGGTATAGGGGCCGATACGCAGTATTTT. It yields the protein CASSIGIGADTQYF.

The gene calls are TRBV9 and TRBJ2-3; 7 nucleotides match TRBD2. Germline trimming cut 0 bases from V and 1 base from J; bases unmatched to any gene: 5. CDR1 and CDR2 (germline): SGDLS, YYNGEE. The CDR3 is 16 residues long. CDR3 sequence: CASSVVGGGGTDTQYF. Here the CDR3 DNA reads TGTGCCAGCAGCGTAGTCGGCGGGGGAGGCACAGATACGCAGTATTTT.

This clone has a handful of counts. The chain has TRBV28 and TRBJ1-1; possibly TRBD1 for D (6 bases). Germline values: CDR1 MDHEN, CDR2 SYDVKM. This CDR3 has 15 amino acids. Trimming pared 2 bases from V and 5 bases from J, leaving 15 bases between. CDR3 nucleotides: TGTGCCAGCAGTTTAAACATAGGGGGAAGAACTGAAGCTTTCTTT. Translated, it gives CASSLNIGGRTEAFF.

This clone showed up just once. The chain recombines TRBV6-6 with TRBJ1-2; no clear D. There are 14 residues in the CDR3. Germline V lookup: CDR1 MNHNY, CDR2 SVGAGI (reference sequence). The V end lost 0 bases, the J end lost 4 bases, and 9 bases lay between the germline ends. The CDR3 DNA sequence: TGTGCCAGCAGTTACTCGTCCAAGAGCTATGGCTACACCTTC. Protein product: CASSYSSKSYGYTF.

The chain uses TRBV10-2 and TRBJ1-1, with D unresolved. The CDR3 contains 16 residues. V was cut by 0 bases and J by 6 bases, with 17 bases left in between. Germline lookup yields CDR1 WSHSY and CDR2 SAAADI. CDR3 bases: TGCGCCAGCAGTGAGTCTGACACCCATTGGTTGGCTGAAGCTTTCTTT. It codes for CASSESDTHWLAEAFF.

The table lists this clone with a count of one. V usage is TRBV9 and J usage is TRBJ2-2; 16 bases line up with TRBD2. Germline values: CDR1 SGDLS, CDR2 YYNGEE. This CDR3 comprises 18 residues. V gave up 0 bases and J gave up 4 bases; unmatched junction bases: 3. In nucleotides, the CDR3 is TGTGCCAGCAGCGTAGGGGGACTAGCGGGAGGGATCACCGGGGAGCTGTTTTTT. Translating it yields CASSVGGLAGGITGELFF.

This chain connects TRBV5-4 to TRBJ2-2; 8 positions agree with TRBD2. This CDR3 spans 18 amino acids. Germline-derived CDR1 and CDR2 are SGHNT and YYREEE (reference sequence). V shed 0 bases, J shed 1 base, and the junction held 8 bases outside the gene matches. The CDR3 DNA is TGTGCCAGCAGCTTGGGGGCCGGGAGGGTCCAGAACACCGGGGAGCTGTTTTTT. It yields the protein CASSLGAGRVQNTGELFF. Full variable domain (outside the CDR3, taken from reference TRBV5-4 and TRBJ2-2): ETGVTQSPTHLIKTRGQQVTLRCSSQSGHNTVSWYQQALGQGPQFIFQYYREEENGRGNFPPRFSGLQFPNYSSELNVNALELDDSALYLCASSLGAGRVQNTGELFFGEGSRLTVL.

The rearrangement joins TRBV7-3 to TRBJ1-1, with D perhaps TRBD1 (6 bases). V was shortened by 5 bases and J by 1 base, with 11 bases between the two germline ends. The CDR3 is 14 amino acids. Germline-derived CDR1 and CDR2 are SGHTA and FQGTGA. The CDR3 coding sequence is TGTGCCAGCAGCGGGGACACGTCGAACACTGAAGCTTTCTTT. It encodes CASSGDTSNTEAFF.

The chain combines TRBV19 with TRBJ1-2, with 12 positions matching TRBD1. Germline values: CDR1 LNHDA, CDR2 SQIVND (reference sequence). There are 16 residues in the CDR3. The ends lost 5 bases at V and 7 bases at J; junction bases unmatched: 11. The CDR3 reads CASSHHPGQGASGYTF. The CDR3 coding sequence is TGTGCCAGTAGTCACCATCCGGGACAGGGGGCCAGTGGCTACACCTTC.

With respect to this clone: Other DNA sequences within the sample encode an identical CDR3. V is TRBV14 and J is TRBJ1-5; perhaps TRBD1 as D (5 bases). Germline-derived CDR1 and CDR2 are SGHDN and FVKESK. The CDR3 is 15 amino acids. V was clipped by 4 bases and J by 5 bases, with 15 bases between them. CDR3 loop: CASSLRGGAHQPQHF. CDR3 sequence (DNA): TGTGCCAGCAGCCTCCGAGGCGGGGCTCATCAGCCCCAGCATTTT.

This clone occurred once. The chain uses TRBV28 and TRBJ1-6; D is ambiguous. Germline CDR1 reads MDHEN; CDR2 reads SYDVKM. CDR3 length: 14 residues. V shed 3 bases and J shed 6 bases, with 9 bases lying between them. The CDR3 loop is CASSLNSLNSPLHF. CDR3 DNA: TGTGCCAGCAGTTTGAACAGCCTTAATTCACCCCTCCACTTT. Full variable domain (missing parts from reference TRBV28 and TRBJ1-6): DVKVTQSSRYLVKRTGEKVFLECVQDMDHENMFWYRQDPGLGLRLIYFSYDVKMKEKGDIPEGYSVSREKKERFSLILESASTNQTSMYLCASSLNSLNSPLHFGNGTRLTVT.

The chain uses TRBV5-4 and TRBJ2-7; D is possibly TRBD2 (6 bases). This CDR3 region has 16 residues. Germline V gives CDR1 SGHNT, CDR2 YYREEE (reference sequence). V was clipped by 0 bases and J by 6 bases, with 19 bases between them. As DNA, the CDR3 is TGTGCCAGCAGCTTGGCCGGAGGCAGCGGGTCCCGCGAGCAGTACTTC. This sequence encodes CASSLAGGSGSREQYF.

V is TRBV7-8 and J is TRBJ1-4; perhaps TRBD1 as D (5 bases). The CDR3 has 15 residues. CDR1 is SGHVS, CDR2 FQNEAQ, per germline. V was cut by 5 bases and J by 7 bases, with 17 bases left in between. This chain's CDR3 is CASSRQGRVVEKLFF. CDR3 DNA: TGTGCCAGCAGCCGTCAGGGCAGGGTGGTTGAAAAACTGTTTTTT. Variable domain in full (rest from reference TRBV7-8 and TRBJ1-4): GAGVSQSPRYKVAKRGQDVALRCDPISGHVSLFWYQQALGQGPEFLTYFQNEAQLDKSGLPSDRFFAERPEGSVSTLKIQRTQQEDSAVYLCASSRQGRVVEKLFFGSGTQLSVL.

The V call is TRBV28, the J call TRBJ1-4; D is perhaps TRBD1 (6 bases). Germline lookup yields CDR1 MDHEN and CDR2 SYDVKM. The CDR3 is made up of 14 amino acids. Trimming shortened V by 3 bases and J by 8 bases, and 13 bases separated the two germline ends. CDR3 region: CASSLNGGWEKLFF. The CDR3 coding sequence is TGTGCCAGCAGTTTGAATGGGGGCTGGGAAAAACTGTTTTTT.

The V and J genes are TRBV5-1 and TRBJ2-7, with TRBD1 as a possible D gene (6 bases). The CDR3 is made up of 14 amino acids. Germline CDR1 is SGHRS and CDR2 is YFSETQ. The V end lost 4 bases, the J end lost 0 bases, and 11 bases lay between the germline ends. CDR3 sequence: CASSATGSSYEQYF. The CDR3 DNA follows: TGCGCCAGCAGCGCTACAGGGAGCTCCTACGAGCAGTACTTC.

The rearrangement links TRBV30 to TRBJ1-6; perhaps TRBD1 as D (5 bases). The CDR3 is 14 amino acids. V gave up 1 base and J gave up 6 bases, with 10 bases separating them. Germline V gives CDR1 GTSNPN, CDR2 SVGIG (reference sequence). The CDR3 DNA reads TGTGCCTGGAGTGCTCGGGGGATTAATTCACCCCTCCACTTT. It is translated as CAWSARGINSPLHF.

J is TRBJ2-1 and V is TRBV7-3; possible D gene TRBD1, 7 bases. The V gene's germline CDR1 is SGHTA and CDR2 FQGTGA. The CDR3 runs 15 residues. Trimming stripped 5 bases from V and 3 bases from J, with 14 bases between. The CDR3 spells CASSALQGGYNEQFF. CDR3 DNA: TGTGCCAGCAGCGCCTTGCAGGGGGGCTACAATGAGCAGTTCTTC.